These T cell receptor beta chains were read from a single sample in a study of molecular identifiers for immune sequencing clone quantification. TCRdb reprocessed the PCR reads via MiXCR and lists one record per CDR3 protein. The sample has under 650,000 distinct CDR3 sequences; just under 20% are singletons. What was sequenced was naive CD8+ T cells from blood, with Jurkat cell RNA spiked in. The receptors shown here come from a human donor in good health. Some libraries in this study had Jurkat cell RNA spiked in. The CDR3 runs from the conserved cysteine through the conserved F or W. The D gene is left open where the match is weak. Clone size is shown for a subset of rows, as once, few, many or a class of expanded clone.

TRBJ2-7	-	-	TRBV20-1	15	TGCAGTGCTACCAACCCAGGGTCAGGAACCTACGAGCAGTACTTC	CSATNPGSGTYEQYF
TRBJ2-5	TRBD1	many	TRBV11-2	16	TGTGCCAGCAGCTCGGGCCCGACAGGGATAAGGGAGACCCAGTACTTC	CASSSGPTGIRETQYF
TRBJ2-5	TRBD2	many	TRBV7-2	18	TGTGCCAGCAGCCTCACTAGCGCCCGGCCTGGAGCCCAAGAGACCCAGTACTTC	CASSLTSARPGAQETQYF
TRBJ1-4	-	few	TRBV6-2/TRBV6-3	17	TGTGCCAGCAGTTACTCGACGGGGGGCGGATCGAGTGAAAAACTGTTTTTT	CASSYSTGGGSSEKLFF
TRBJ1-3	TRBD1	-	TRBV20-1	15	TGCAGTGCTAGAGACGGACAGGGGTCTGGAAACACCATATATTTT	CSARDGQGSGNTIYF
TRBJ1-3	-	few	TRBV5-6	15	TGTGCCAGCAGCTGGGGACGGTTATCTGGAAACACCATATATTTT	CASSWGRLSGNTIYF
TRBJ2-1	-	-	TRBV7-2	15	TGTACCAGCAGCGCCACTAGTCCCCCCTACAATGAGCAGTTCTTC	CTSSATSPPYNEQFF
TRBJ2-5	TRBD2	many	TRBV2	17	TGTGCCAGCAGTGATGGACCGACTAGCGGGCTCCAAGAGACCCAGTACTTC	CASSDGPTSGLQETQYF
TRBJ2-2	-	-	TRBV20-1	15	TGCAGTGCTCTCGGACGGTCCTTTAACACCGGGGAGCTGTTTTTT	CSALGRSFNTGELFF
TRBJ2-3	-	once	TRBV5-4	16	TGTGCCAGCAGTGTGGTCGGGGGAATTGGCACAGATACGCAGTATTTT	CASSVVGGIGTDTQYF
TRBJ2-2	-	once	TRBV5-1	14	TGCGCCAGCCAAGGATGGTCAAACACCGGGGAGCTGTTTTTT	CASQGWSNTGELFF
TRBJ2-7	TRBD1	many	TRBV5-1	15	TGCGCCAGCAGCTCTTATGGACAGGGGGGCTACGAGCAGTACTTC	CASSSYGQGGYEQYF
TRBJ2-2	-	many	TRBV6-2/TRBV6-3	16	TGTGCCAGCAGTTACAGGCTATGGGCAGAAACCGGGGAGCTGTTTTTT	CASSYRLWAETGELFF
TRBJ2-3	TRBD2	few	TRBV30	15	TGTGCCTGGAGGGGACTAGCGGATAGCACAGATACGCAGTATTTT	CAWRGLADSTDTQYF
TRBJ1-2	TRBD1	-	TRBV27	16	TGTGCCAGCGCGAATTCGGATCAGGGGGCAGGGTATGGCTACACCTTC	CASANSDQGAGYGYTF
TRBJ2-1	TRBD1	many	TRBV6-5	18	TGTGCCAGCAGTTACACCCTACAGGGGGCTAGCTCCTACAATGAGCAGTTCTTC	CASSYTLQGASSYNEQFF
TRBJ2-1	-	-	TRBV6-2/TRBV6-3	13	TGTGCCACCCGCCCCTCCAGCGACAATGAGCAGTTCTTC	CATRPSSDNEQFF
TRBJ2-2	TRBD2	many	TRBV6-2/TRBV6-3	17	TGTGCCAGCGGAAGACTAGCGGGAGTCCAGAACACCGGGGAGCTGTTTTTT	CASGRLAGVQNTGELFF
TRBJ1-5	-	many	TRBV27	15	TGTGCCAGCAGTTCGGCGGGGTTCAGCAATCAGCCCCAGCATTTT	CASSSAGFSNQPQHF
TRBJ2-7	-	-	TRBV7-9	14	TGTGCCAGCACCAACCGCCCGGGGGCGCACGAGCAGTACTTC	CASTNRPGAHEQYF
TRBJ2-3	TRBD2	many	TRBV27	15	TGTGCCAGCAGTCTTCTAGCGGGTCGCACAGATACGCAGTATTTT	CASSLLAGRTDTQYF
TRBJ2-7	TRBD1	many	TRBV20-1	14	TGCAGTGCTAATACCGGGACAGGTCCCTACGAGCAGTACTTC	CSANTGTGPYEQYF
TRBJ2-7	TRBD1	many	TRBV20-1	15	TGCAGTGCTAGAGAGACCGGGACAGGTCCCTACGAGCAGTACTTC	CSARETGTGPYEQYF
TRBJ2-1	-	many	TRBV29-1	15	TGCAGCGTTCCCCCTTCCGACTTGGGGCGGTTTGAGCAGTTCTTC	CSVPPSDLGRFEQFF
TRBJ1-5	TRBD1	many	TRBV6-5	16	TGTGCCAGCAGTTACTCGGCAGGGGGTCTGGGTCAGCCCCAGCATTTT	CASSYSAGGLGQPQHF
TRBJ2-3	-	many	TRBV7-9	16	TGTGCCAGCAGCCCTATGGCAGATCTAAGCACAGATACGCAGTATTTT	CASSPMADLSTDTQYF
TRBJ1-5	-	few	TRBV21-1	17	TGTGCCAGCAGCAAACAAGGGCGGGGGCGAGTAAGTCAGCCCCAGCATTTT	CASSKQGRGRVSQPQHF
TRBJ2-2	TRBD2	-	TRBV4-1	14	TGCGCCAGCAGCCAAGAGGGGGGGGGCGGGGAGCTGTTTTTT	CASSQEGGGGELFF
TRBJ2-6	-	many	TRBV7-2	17	TGTGCCAGCAGCTTAAGTCCGGGGAACTCTGGGGCCAACGTCCTGACTTTC	CASSLSPGNSGANVLTF
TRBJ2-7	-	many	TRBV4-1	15	TGCGCCAGCAGCCAAGTACCCGCCCAGCTTTACGAGCAGTACTTC	CASSQVPAQLYEQYF
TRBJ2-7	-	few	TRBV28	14	TGTGCCAGCACCTCCATGTTCAGGGTGCACGAGCAGTACTTC	CASTSMFRVHEQYF
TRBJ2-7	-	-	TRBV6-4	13	TGTGCCAGCAGCCCGCATCCAGGCTACGAGCAGTACTTC	CASSPHPGYEQYF
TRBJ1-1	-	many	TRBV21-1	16	TGTGCCAGCAGCAAAGCGGACGGGGGCTGTAACACTGAAGCTTTCTTT	CASSKADGGCNTEAFF
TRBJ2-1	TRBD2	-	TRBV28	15	TGTGCCAGCAGTCTACTAGCGAGCCCCTACAATGAGCAGTTCTTC	CASSLLASPYNEQFF
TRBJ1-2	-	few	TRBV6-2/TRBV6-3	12	TGTGCCAGCACTCCTTCCGGTTATGGCTACACCTTC	CASTPSGYGYTF
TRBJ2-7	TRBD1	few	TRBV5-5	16	TGTGCCAGCAGCTTGCGGACGACAGGGATGAACTACGAGCAGTACTTC	CASSLRTTGMNYEQYF
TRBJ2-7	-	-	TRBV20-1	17	TGCAGTGCGACTTCGCCGGGTAATCACTTTAGCTCCTACGAGCAGTACTTC	CSATSPGNHFSSYEQYF
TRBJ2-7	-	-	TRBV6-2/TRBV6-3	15	TGTGCCAGCAGTTACTCGACGGCCGGATACTACAAGCAGTACTTC	CASSYSTAGYYKQYF
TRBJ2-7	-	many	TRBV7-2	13	TGTGCCAGCAGCTTAAGTGGGTGGAGCGAGCAGTACTTC	CASSLSGWSEQYF
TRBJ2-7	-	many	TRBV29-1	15	TGCAGCGTTGAAACAGGAACGGGGCAGGGGTACGAGCAGTACTTC	CSVETGTGQGYEQYF
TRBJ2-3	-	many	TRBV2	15	TGTGCCAGCAGTGAAAAGGGCACGCTCACAGATACGCAGTATTTT	CASSEKGTLTDTQYF
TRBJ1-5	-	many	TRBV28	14	TGTGCCAGCAGTCAACAGTTTAGCAATCAGCCCCAGCATTTT	CASSQQFSNQPQHF
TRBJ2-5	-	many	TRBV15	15	TGTGCCACCAGCAGAGAGGCGGGGCCGCAAGAGACCCAGTACTTC	CATSREAGPQETQYF
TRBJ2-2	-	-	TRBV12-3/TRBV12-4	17	TGTGCCAGCAGTTTAGCAAGCCCTGGGAGTTACACCGGGGAGCTGTGTTTT	CASSLASPGSYTGELCF
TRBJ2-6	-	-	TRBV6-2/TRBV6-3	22	TGTGCCAGCAGACCCGGGGGTAGCACCTCTTCCGGATTGTTCTCTGGGGCCAACGTCCTGACTTTC	CASRPGGSTSSGLFSGANVLTF
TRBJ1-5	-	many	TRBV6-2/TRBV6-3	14	TGTGCCAGCCGCGTCCCCGGGGCAAACGTCCCCCAGCATTTT	CASRVPGANVPQHF
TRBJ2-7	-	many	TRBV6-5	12	TGTGCCAGCAGTTACACCGGGGTCGAGCAGTACTTC	CASSYTGVEQYF
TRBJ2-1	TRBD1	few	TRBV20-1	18	TGCAGTGCTAGAGATTCGGACAGGGGCGACCCCTACCGTCCTGAGCAGTTCTTC	CSARDSDRGDPYRPEQFF